The clone carrying this TCR beta chain was detected only a few times. The antigen is undetermined. This sample stems from a study of blood T cells in healthy people across ages. Healthy Caucasian individuals from Russia aged roughly 6 to 90 were enrolled as donors. Whole-study results and caveats: In the absence of known donor CMV status, changes in expanded clonotypes were possibly confounded.

The use of a sample-barcoded 5' primer and a J-beta primer mix characterized a second PCR of roughly 7 to 12 cycles. TCRdb used MiXCR to reprocess the 5' RACE reads, holding one entry per CDR3 protein. The sample has roughly 1.4 million distinct CDR3 sequences; approximately 60% are singletons. The source material was blood. The TCR was taken from a man younger than 35 in good health.

The chain's CDR3 is CASSQPGSGSSYEQYF. Here the CDR3 DNA reads TGTGCCAGCAGTCAACCGGGTAGCGGGAGCTCCTACGAGCAGTACTTC. The V and J genes are TRBV28 and TRBJ2-7; 9 bases are a match to TRBD2. This CDR3 region has 16 residues. The ends lost 5 bases at V and 0 bases at J; junction bases unmatched: 8. Looked up from germline, CDR1 is MDHEN and CDR2 is SYDVKM.